One and the same sample provided the 5 T cell receptor beta chains below, sequenced in a study of blood T cell repertoires in COVID-19. Measured with immunoSEQ multiplex PCR; TCRdb has only the in-frame clones, and not every one. The sample shows a few hundred thousand clones, roughly 85% of them seen only once. The sequenced sample consisted of peripheral blood. Receptors were obtained from a young woman with acute or convalescent COVID-19.

This rearrangement joins TRBV28 to TRBJ2-2; 10 nucleotides line up with TRBD2. CDR3 length: 15 residues. V gave up 5 bases and J gave up 4 bases; unmatched junction bases: 4. Germline CDR1 MDHEN, CDR2 SYDVKM. CDR3 DNA: TGTGCCAGCAGTACCCGACTAGCGGGCACCGGGGAGCTGTTTTTT. Its translation is CASSTRLAGTGELFF.

J is TRBJ1-1 and V is TRBV5-6; no clear D. Germline V gives CDR1 SGHDT, CDR2 YYEEEE. The V end lost 1 base, the J end lost 7 bases, and 8 bases lay between the germline ends. The CDR3 extends over 12 amino acids. The CDR3 reads CASSLFRGEAFF. The CDR3 bases are TGTGCCAGCAGCTTGTTCCGGGGTGAAGCTTTCTTT.

The chain carries TRBV30 and TRBJ1-2; D is undetermined. V was trimmed by 1 base and J by 5 bases, leaving 11 bases between them. There are 13 residues in the CDR3. Germline CDR1 is GTSNPN and CDR2 is SVGIG (reference sequence). CDR3 coding DNA: TGTGCCTGGAGTGAGGAACCAGCGTATGGCTACACCTTC. Residues: CAWSEEPAYGYTF.

CDR3 protein: CAISDFEGQGNYEQYF. The CDR3 region has the DNA TGTGCCATCAGTGATTTTGAGGGACAGGGGAATTACGAGCAGTACTTC. The chain recombines TRBV10-3 with TRBJ2-7, with 10 bases identical to TRBD1. The germline V gene encodes CDR1 ENHRY and CDR2 SYGVKD. Losses at the gene ends were 3 bases for V and 4 bases for J; bases not matched to a gene: 9. This CDR3 spans 16 amino acids.

The chain uses TRBV27 and TRBJ1-5; D uncertain. Germline V gene lookup returns CDR1 MNHEY and CDR2 SMNVEV (reference sequence). V was clipped by 6 bases and J by 2 bases, with 11 bases between them. The CDR3 runs 14 residues. Written as DNA, the CDR3 is TGTGCCAGCAGGCCAGGCCCGGGCAATCAGCCCCAGCATTTT. Amino acids: CASRPGPGNQPQHF.